A selection of T cell receptor beta chains follows, all from one sample in a study of blood T cell repertoires in COVID-19. TCRdb keeps only in-frame clones here, not all; method: immunoSEQ multiplex PCR. The data hold some 250,000 clones, with roughly 87% observed a single time. What was sequenced was peripheral blood. The receptor set was obtained from a human donor in a cohort sampled during active COVID-19. CDR3s include the opening cysteine and the closing phenylalanine or tryptophan. Fields, in order: CDR3 protein, clone size, V gene, J gene, CDR3 length. A row's size may be missing; if present it is once, few, many or a size class.

CDR3: CASSLVLWRGQETQYF
size: NA
V: TRBV11-2
J: TRBJ2-5
length: 16

CDR3: CASSSGTGPYNSPLHF
size: NA
V: TRBV5-6
J: TRBJ1-6
length: 16

CDR3: CASRTTTNTEAFF
size: NA
V: TRBV19
J: TRBJ1-1
length: 13

CDR3: CALDQETQYF
size: NA
V: TRBV30
J: TRBJ2-5
length: 10

CDR3: CASSLGGHGYTF
size: NA
V: TRBV28
J: TRBJ1-2
length: 12

CDR3: CASSLQGYSYGAFF
size: NA
V: TRBV6-2/TRBV6-3
J: TRBJ1-1
length: 14

CDR3: CASSQAAAGGEETQYF
size: NA
V: TRBV3-1/TRBV3-2
J: TRBJ2-5
length: 16

CDR3: CASSESAGANVLTF
size: NA
V: TRBV6-1
J: TRBJ2-6
length: 14

CDR3: CASSQVTGPGYGYTF
size: NA
V: TRBV4-3
J: TRBJ1-2
length: 15

CDR3: CASSLDNRGLYEQYF
size: once
V: TRBV5-8
J: TRBJ2-7
length: 15

CDR3: CASSTGGRVNEQYF
size: NA
V: TRBV11-3
J: TRBJ2-7
length: 14

CDR3: CASSSPGQGRYEQYF
size: NA
V: TRBV7-2
J: TRBJ2-7
length: 15

CDR3: CASSRGPYNSPLHF
size: NA
V: TRBV28
J: TRBJ1-6
length: 14

CDR3: CASSPAGRPDEQYF
size: NA
V: TRBV18
J: TRBJ2-7
length: 14

CDR3: CASSSAGRPYEQYF
size: NA
V: TRBV6-2/TRBV6-3
J: TRBJ2-7
length: 14

CDR3: CASSIYISGNLPTEQYF
size: NA
V: TRBV19
J: TRBJ2-7
length: 17

CDR3: CATRWRTEAFF
size: NA
V: TRBV25-1
J: TRBJ1-1
length: 11